This record looks at one TCR beta chain sequence and its context. The antigen remains unidentified. Treatment described: oral pan-JAK inhibitor, 5-10 mg twice daily. V was trimmed by 3 bases and J by 10 bases, leaving 25 bases between them. CDR3 length: 17 residues. From germline, CDR1 is MGHDK and CDR2 SYGVNS. This entry is derived from a study of CD8+ T cells in alopecia areata. TCR sequencing used cDNA made by reverse transcription of extracted RNA. The repertoire was sequenced with immunoSEQ multiplex PCR; TCRdb's copy has only in-frame clones and lacks some. The repertoire holds fewer than 350,000 clones, with roughly 60% as singletons. Study results and caveats: Tofacitinib yielded significantly lower scalp clonality and fewer expanded CD8+ clones among the top 100.

This clonotype originated in a human donor with alopecia areata. Material: CD4+ T cells sorted from blood, obtained at week 24, from a patient treated with tofacitinib. The rearrangement uses TRBV25-1 and TRBJ2-1; TRBD2 might be the D (6 bases). The DNA for the CDR3 is TGTGCCAGCAGTGATTCATCGTTTATTGGCGGGGCAGGGGAGCAGTTCTTC. Amino acids: CASSDSSFIGGAGEQFF.